A single sample is the source of the 11 T cell receptor beta chains below, sequenced in a study of cytomegalovirus exposure and HLA in healthy donors. A multiplex PCR was run with 60 Vbeta primers and 13 Jbeta primers. The repertoire was sequenced with immunoSEQ multiplex PCR; TCRdb's copy has only in-frame clones and lacks some. The table shows under 250,000 clones, with around 85% occurring only once. What was sequenced was PBMCs. Source of these receptors: a human donor in good health.

The rearrangement uses TRBV9 and TRBJ2-5, with 10 bases matching TRBD2. Germline CDR1 reads SGDLS; CDR2 reads YYNGEE. V trimming: 0 bases; J trimming: 0 bases; junction bases outside the gene matches: 8. CDR3 length: 18 residues. This CDR3 is CASSVATSGAPYQETQYF. The CDR3 DNA is TGTGCCAGCAGCGTAGCTACTAGCGGGGCCCCGTACCAAGAGACCCAGTACTTC.

The chain carries TRBV7-9 and TRBJ2-1; 9 nucleotides match TRBD2. This CDR3 has 16 residues. Unmatched junction bases numbered 5, after V lost 5 bases and J lost 0 bases. Germline lookup yields CDR1 SEHNR and CDR2 FQNEAQ (reference sequence). The CDR3 DNA sequence: TGTGCCAGCAGCCCGGTAGCGGGAGACTCCTACAATGAGCAGTTCTTC. It is translated as CASSPVAGDSYNEQFF.

The chain uses TRBV7-2 and TRBJ1-5; no firm D call. This CDR3 has 15 residues. The germline gives CDR1 SGHTA, CDR2 FQGNSA. Trimming took 3 bases from V and 3 from J, leaving 12 bases between them. This CDR3 reads CASSLATVSNQPQHF. The CDR3 bases are TGTGCCAGCAGCTTGGCCACCGTTTCCAATCAGCCCCAGCATTTT.

This chain connects TRBV13 to TRBJ2-7; D possibly corresponds to TRBD1 (5 bases). The CDR3 runs to 14 residues. Germline CDR1 PRHDT, CDR2 FYEKMQ (reference sequence). Trimming pared 3 bases from V and 3 bases from J, leaving 12 bases between. CDR3 region: CASSLGQVYYEQYF. In DNA, the CDR3 is TGTGCCAGCAGCTTGGGGCAAGTGTACTACGAGCAGTACTTC.

The CDR3 loop is CASSLRIGTSGFYEQYF. CDR3 DNA: TGTGCCAGCAGCTTACGGATAGGGACTAGCGGGTTCTACGAGCAGTACTTC. This chain links TRBV7-2 with TRBJ2-7; 12 bases are shared with TRBD2. CDR3 length: 17 amino acids. Germline CDR1 SGHTA, CDR2 FQGNSA. V lost 2 bases, J lost 3 bases, and 8 bases stayed unmatched. Full variable domain (missing parts from reference TRBV7-2 and TRBJ2-7): GAGVSQSPSNKVTEKGKDVELRCDPISGHTALYWYRQSLGQGLEFLIYFQGNSAPDKSGLPSDRFSAERTGGSVSTLTIQRTQQEDSAVYLCASSLRIGTSGFYEQYFGPGTRLTVT.

Here the CDR3 reads CASSSGLANNEQFF. The CDR3 nucleotides are TGTGCCAGCAGCTCAGGACTAGCTAACAATGAGCAGTTCTTC. The chain combines TRBV11-2 with TRBJ2-1, with 8 bases identical to TRBD2. Unmatched junction bases numbered 4, after V lost 4 bases and J lost 5 bases. This CDR3 is 14 amino acids long. The germline V gene encodes CDR1 SGHAT and CDR2 FQNNGV.

This clone was counted only a few times. The rearrangement links TRBV5-1 to TRBJ2-2; 7 nucleotides agree with TRBD1. V shed 0 bases, J shed 1 base, and the junction held 9 bases outside the gene matches. The CDR3 sequence is 18 residues long. Germline V gene sequence: CDR1 SGHRS, CDR2 YFSETQ. Here the CDR3 DNA reads TGCGCCAGCAGCTTGGCTATGACCGGGACAGAGAACACCGGGGAGCTGTTTTTT. Protein product: CASSLAMTGTENTGELFF.

This chain links TRBV5-4 with TRBJ2-7, with 13 bases aligning to TRBD2. Germline values: CDR1 SGHNT, CDR2 YYREEE (reference sequence). The CDR3 totals 16 residues. The V gene end was trimmed by 0 bases and the J gene end by 4 bases; junction bases not matched to a gene: 4. The CDR3 protein is CASSLAGTSGKYEQYF. DNA of the CDR3: TGTGCCAGCAGCTTGGCCGGGACTAGCGGGAAGTACGAGCAGTACTTC.

This chain joins TRBV28 and TRBJ1-5; 10 positions agree with TRBD1. The CDR3 covers 17 residues. The germline gives CDR1 MDHEN, CDR2 SYDVKM. Germline trimming cut 5 bases from V and 5 bases from J; bases unmatched to any gene: 12. In DNA form, the CDR3 reads TGTGCCAGCAGTACCCTGTTTAGACAGGGGGCAGATCAGCCCCAGCATTTT. Residues: CASSTLFRQGADQPQHF.

This clone was found once. The chain combines TRBV28 with TRBJ1-5; 7 bases align to TRBD1. This CDR3 contains 18 residues. Germline V lookup: CDR1 MDHEN, CDR2 SYDVKM. With V trimmed by 5 bases and J by 2 bases, 15 bases remained unmatched. This chain's CDR3 is CASSDETGAAVGNQPQHF. In DNA form, the CDR3 reads TGTGCCAGCAGTGATGAAACAGGGGCCGCTGTGGGCAATCAGCCCCAGCATTTT. Drawing the rest from reference TRBV28 and TRBJ1-5, the complete variable domain is DVKVTQSSRYLVKRTGEKVFLECVQDMDHENMFWYRQDPGLGLRLIYFSYDVKMKEKGDIPEGYSVSREKKERFSLILESASTNQTSMYLCASSDETGAAVGNQPQHFGDGTRLSIL.

The rearrangement uses TRBV18 and TRBJ2-1, with D tentatively TRBD2 (6 bases). The CDR3 covers 15 residues. Looked up from germline, CDR1 is KGHSH and CDR2 is LQKENI. V gave up 4 bases and J gave up 0 bases, with 10 bases separating them. The chain's CDR3 is CASSRRESSYNEQFF. The DNA for the CDR3 is TGTGCCAGCTCACGGCGGGAAAGCTCCTACAATGAGCAGTTCTTC.